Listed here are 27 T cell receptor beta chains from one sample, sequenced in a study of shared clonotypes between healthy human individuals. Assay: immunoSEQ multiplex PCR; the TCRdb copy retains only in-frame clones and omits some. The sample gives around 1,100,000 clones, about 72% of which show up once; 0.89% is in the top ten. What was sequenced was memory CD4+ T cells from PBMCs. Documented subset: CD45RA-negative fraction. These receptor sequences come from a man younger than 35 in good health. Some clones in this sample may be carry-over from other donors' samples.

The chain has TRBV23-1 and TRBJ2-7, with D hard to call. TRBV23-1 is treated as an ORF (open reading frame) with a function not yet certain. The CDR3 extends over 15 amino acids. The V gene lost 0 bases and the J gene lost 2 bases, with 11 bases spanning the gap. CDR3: CASSQSGRPAYEQYF. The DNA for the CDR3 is TGCGCCAGCAGTCAATCCGGAAGGCCCGCCTACGAGCAGTACTTC.

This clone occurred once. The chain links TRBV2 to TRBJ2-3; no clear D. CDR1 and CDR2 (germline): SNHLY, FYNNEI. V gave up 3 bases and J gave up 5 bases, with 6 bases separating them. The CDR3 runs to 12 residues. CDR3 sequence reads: CASSEWRDTQYF. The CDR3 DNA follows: TGTGCCAGCAGTGAGTGGCGAGATACGCAGTATTTT.

CDR3 sequence: CASSTRGNEQFF. The CDR3, as DNA: TGTGCCAGCAGCACGCGGGGCAATGAGCAGTTCTTC. The genes are TRBV7-9 and TRBJ2-1; D might be TRBD2 (6 bases). Germline lookup yields CDR1 SEHNR and CDR2 FQNEAQ (reference sequence). V shed 5 bases and J shed 6 bases, with 8 bases lying between them. The length of the CDR3 is 12 residues.

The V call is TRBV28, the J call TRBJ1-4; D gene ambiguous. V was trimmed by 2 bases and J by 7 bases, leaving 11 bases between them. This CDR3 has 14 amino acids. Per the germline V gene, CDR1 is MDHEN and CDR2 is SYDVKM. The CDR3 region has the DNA TGTGCCAGCAGTTTAAACAGCGTTGGTGAAAAACTGTTTTTT. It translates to CASSLNSVGEKLFF.

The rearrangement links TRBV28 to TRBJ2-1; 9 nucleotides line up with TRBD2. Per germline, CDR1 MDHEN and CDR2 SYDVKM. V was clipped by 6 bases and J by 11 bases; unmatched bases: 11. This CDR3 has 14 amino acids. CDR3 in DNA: TGTGCCAGCAGATCGCTGGCTAGCGGGATTCAGCAGTTCTTC. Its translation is CASRSLASGIQQFF.

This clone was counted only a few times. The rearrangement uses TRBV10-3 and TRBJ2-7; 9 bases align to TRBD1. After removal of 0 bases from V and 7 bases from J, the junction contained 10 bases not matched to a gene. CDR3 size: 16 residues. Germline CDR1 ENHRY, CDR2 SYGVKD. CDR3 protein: CAISESLGTGRGEQYF. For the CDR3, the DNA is TGTGCCATCAGTGAGTCCCTCGGGACAGGGAGGGGAGAGCAGTACTTC.

The CDR3 sequence is CASTSNKETGELFF. DNA for the CDR3: TGTGCCAGCACCAGCAATAAGGAAACCGGGGAGCTGTTTTTT. J is TRBJ2-2 and V is TRBV27, with no clear D. Germline lookup yields CDR1 MNHEY and CDR2 SMNVEV (reference sequence). The CDR3 runs 14 residues. V was shortened by 7 bases and J by 5 bases, with 14 bases between the two germline ends.

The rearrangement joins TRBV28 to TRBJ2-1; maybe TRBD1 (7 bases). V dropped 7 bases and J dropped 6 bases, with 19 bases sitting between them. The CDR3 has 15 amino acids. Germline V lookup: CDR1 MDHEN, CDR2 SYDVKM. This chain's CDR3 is CASKEGGSGGNEQFF. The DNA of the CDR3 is TGTGCCAGCAAGGAGGGAGGTTCAGGGGGCAATGAGCAGTTCTTC.

CDR3 bases: TGTGCCAGCAATACCCGACAGGGCTACAATGAGCAGTTCTTC. It translates to CASNTRQGYNEQFF. V and J are TRBV6-1 and TRBJ2-1, with 7 bases fitting TRBD1. The J segment lost 3 bases and the V segment lost 7 bases, leaving 6 bases of the junction unmatched. CDR1 and CDR2 from the germline V gene are MNHNS and SASEGT. The CDR3 contains 14 residues.

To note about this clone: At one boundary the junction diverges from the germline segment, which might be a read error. CDR3 DNA: TGCGCCAGCAGCCAAGGACTAGCGGGAGTTCGGGACTTC. Translation: CASSQGLAGVRDF. This sequence joins TRBV4-1 and TRBJ2-7, with 12 bases matching TRBD2. Germline assignment: CDR1 MGHRA and CDR2 YSYEKL. The CDR3 loop spans 13 amino acids.

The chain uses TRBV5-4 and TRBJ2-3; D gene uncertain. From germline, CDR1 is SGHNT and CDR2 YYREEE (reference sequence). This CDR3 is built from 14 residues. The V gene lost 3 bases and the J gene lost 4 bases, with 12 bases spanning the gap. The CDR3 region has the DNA TGTGCCAGCAGCTCCGGACGGAGTGCAGATACGCAGTATTTT. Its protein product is CASSSGRSADTQYF.

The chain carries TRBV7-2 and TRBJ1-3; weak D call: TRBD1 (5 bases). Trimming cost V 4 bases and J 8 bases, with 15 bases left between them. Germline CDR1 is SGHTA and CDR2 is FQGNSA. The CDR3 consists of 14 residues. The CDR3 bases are TGTGCCAGCAGCTCACAAAAGGGGCGGGACACCATATATTTT. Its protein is CASSSQKGRDTIYF.

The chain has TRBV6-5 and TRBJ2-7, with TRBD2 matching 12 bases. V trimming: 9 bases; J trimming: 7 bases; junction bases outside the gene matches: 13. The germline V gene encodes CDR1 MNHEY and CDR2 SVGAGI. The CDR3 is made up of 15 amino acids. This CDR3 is CASRRELAGGGEQYF. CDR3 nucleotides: TGTGCCAGTCGACGGGAACTAGCGGGAGGTGGTGAGCAGTACTTC.

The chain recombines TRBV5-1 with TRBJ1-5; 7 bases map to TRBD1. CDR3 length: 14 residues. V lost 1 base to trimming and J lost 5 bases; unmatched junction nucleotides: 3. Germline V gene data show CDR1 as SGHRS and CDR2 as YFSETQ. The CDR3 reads CASSLTGEDQPQHF. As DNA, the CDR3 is TGCGCCAGCAGCTTGACAGGGGAGGATCAGCCCCAGCATTTT.

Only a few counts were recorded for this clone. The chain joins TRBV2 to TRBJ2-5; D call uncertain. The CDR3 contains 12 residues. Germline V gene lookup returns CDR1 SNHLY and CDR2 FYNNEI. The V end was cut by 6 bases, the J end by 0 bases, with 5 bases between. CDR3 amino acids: CASSADQETQYF. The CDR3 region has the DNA TGTGCCAGCAGCGCTGACCAAGAGACCCAGTACTTC. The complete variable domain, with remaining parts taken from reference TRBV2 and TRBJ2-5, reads EPEVTQTPSHQVTQMGQEVILRCVPISNHLYFYWYRQILGQKVEFLVSFYNNEISEKSEIFDDQFSVERPDGSNFTLKIRSTKLEDSAMYFCASSADQETQYFGPGTRLLVL.

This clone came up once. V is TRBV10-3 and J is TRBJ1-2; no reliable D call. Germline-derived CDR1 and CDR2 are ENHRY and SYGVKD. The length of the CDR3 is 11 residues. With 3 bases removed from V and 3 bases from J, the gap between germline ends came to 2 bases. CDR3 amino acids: CAISDYYGYTF. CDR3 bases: TGTGCCATCAGTGATTACTATGGCTACACCTTC.

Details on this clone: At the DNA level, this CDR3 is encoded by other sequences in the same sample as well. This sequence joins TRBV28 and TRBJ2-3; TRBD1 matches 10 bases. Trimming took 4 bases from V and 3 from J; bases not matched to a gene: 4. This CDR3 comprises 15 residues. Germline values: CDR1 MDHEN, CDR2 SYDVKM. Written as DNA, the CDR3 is TGTGCCAGCAGTTCGAGGGACAGGGGAACAGATACGCAGTATTTT. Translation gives CASSSRDRGTDTQYF.

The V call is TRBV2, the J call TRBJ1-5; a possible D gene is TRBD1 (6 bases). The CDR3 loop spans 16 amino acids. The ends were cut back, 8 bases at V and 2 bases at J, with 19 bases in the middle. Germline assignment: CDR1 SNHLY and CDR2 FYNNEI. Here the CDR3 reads CASCVQGTWGNQPQHF. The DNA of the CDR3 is TGTGCCAGCTGCGTACAGGGAACGTGGGGCAATCAGCCCCAGCATTTT.

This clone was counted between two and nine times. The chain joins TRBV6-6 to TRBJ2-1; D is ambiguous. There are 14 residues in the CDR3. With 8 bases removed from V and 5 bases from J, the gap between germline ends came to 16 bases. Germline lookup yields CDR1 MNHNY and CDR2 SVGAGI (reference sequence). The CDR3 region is CASRAVSSHNEQFF. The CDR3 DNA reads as TGTGCCAGCCGAGCCGTTAGTTCCCACAATGAGCAGTTCTTC.

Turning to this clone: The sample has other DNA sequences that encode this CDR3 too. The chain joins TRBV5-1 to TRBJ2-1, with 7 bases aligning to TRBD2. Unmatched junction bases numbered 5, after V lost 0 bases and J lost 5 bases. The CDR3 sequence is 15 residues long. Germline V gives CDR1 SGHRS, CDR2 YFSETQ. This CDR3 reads CASSLGGTTNNEQFF. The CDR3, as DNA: TGCGCCAGCAGCTTGGGCGGGACTACCAACAATGAGCAGTTCTTC.

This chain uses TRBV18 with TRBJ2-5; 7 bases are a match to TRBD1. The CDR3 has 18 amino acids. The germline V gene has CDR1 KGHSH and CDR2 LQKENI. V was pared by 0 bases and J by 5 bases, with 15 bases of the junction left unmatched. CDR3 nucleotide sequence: TGTGCCAGCTCACCACCGCTTTACACGACAGGGATCTCGGAGACCCAGTACTTC. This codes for CASSPPLYTTGISETQYF.

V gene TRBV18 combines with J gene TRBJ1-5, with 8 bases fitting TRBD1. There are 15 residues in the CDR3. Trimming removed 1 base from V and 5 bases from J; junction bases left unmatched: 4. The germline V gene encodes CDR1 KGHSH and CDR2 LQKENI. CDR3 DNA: TGTGCCAGCTCACCACGACAGGGGACGGATCAGCCCCAGCATTTT. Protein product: CASSPRQGTDQPQHF.

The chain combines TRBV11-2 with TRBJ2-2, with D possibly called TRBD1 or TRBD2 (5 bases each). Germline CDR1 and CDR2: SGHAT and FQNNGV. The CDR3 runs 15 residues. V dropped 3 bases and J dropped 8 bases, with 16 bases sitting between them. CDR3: CASSFILQGPGELFF. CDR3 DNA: TGTGCCAGCAGCTTCATTCTGCAGGGACCAGGGGAGCTGTTTTTT.

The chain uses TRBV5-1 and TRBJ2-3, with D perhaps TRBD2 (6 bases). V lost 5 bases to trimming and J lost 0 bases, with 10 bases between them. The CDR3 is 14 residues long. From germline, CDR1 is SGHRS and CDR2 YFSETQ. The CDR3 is CASSSGLSTDTQYF. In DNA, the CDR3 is TGCGCCAGCAGTTCGGGACTCAGCACAGATACGCAGTATTTT.

The CDR3 coding sequence is TGTGCCAGCAGTTTCTCGGTGACGAACACCGGGGAGCTGTTTTTT. The encoded protein is CASSFSVTNTGELFF. The chain combines TRBV28 with TRBJ2-2; no definite D call. The CDR3 consists of 15 residues. The germline V gene encodes CDR1 MDHEN and CDR2 SYDVKM. V lost 3 bases and J lost 0, with 8 bases in between.

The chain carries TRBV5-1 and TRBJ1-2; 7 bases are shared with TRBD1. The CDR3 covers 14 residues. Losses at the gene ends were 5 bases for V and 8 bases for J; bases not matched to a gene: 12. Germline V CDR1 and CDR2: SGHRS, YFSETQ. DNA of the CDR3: TGCGCCAGCAGGCCTGACAGGGAGAGTCGGGGCTACACCTTC. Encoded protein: CASRPDRESRGYTF.

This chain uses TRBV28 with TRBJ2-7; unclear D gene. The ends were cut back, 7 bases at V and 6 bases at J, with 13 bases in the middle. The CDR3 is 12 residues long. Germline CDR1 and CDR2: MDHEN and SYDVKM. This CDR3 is CASKVVGSEQYF. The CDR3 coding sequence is TGTGCCAGCAAGGTCGTAGGTAGCGAGCAGTACTTC.